The clone carrying this T cell receptor beta chain was observed at least ten times. Its matching antigen is unknown. This sample is part of a study of cytotoxic CD8 clonotypes in ibrutinib-treated CLL. The repertoire was sequenced with immunoSEQ multiplex PCR; TCRdb's copy has only in-frame clones and lacks some. The sample yields about 97,000 clones, 78% seen once. V was shortened by 3 bases and J by 2 bases, with 11 bases between the two germline ends. This CDR3 comprises 14 residues. CDR1 is LNHDA, CDR2 SQIVND, per germline (reference sequence). Study-wide points: Baseline levels of clonality went above those of age-matched healthy donors and moved with circulating CD8+ T-cell counts.

This receptor was taken from a human donor with chronic lymphocytic leukemia. The sequences come from PBMCs, collected after 12 months of ibrutinib treatment. The chain is built from TRBV19 and TRBJ2-7; tentatively, D is TRBD1 or TRBD2 (5 bases each). In DNA form, the CDR3 reads TGTGCCAGTAGTATCGACCGGGGCCCCTACGAGCAGTACTTC. Translation gives CASSIDRGPYEQYF.